The clone carrying this T cell receptor (beta chain) was detected ten times or more. What it binds is unknown. One junction end does not reproduce the germline sequence, and a read error may be involved. Authors' analysis steps: The distant-metastasis classifier for papillary thyroid cancer was built from CDR3 differences across clinicopathological groups. With MiXCR, TCRdb reprocessed the PCR reads. The V and J calls come from TCRdb's annotation, not from the publication. The repertoire consists of about 93,000 clones, with about 13% occurring once and the leading ten covering around 10%. The data stem from a study of metastatic and nonmetastatic thyroid tumors. Looking at the study overall: Peripheral blood and tumor or nodule samples from malignant and benign thyroid patients were compared. Study results and limitations: As reported, TCR beta diversity in blood and tumor was significantly higher in malignant thyroid tumors than in benign nodules.

This CDR3 has 18 amino acids. Each patient came to thyroid surgery without any prior treatment (of any kind). The sequenced sample was blood. V gene TRBV12-3 or TRBV12-4 combines with J gene TRBJ2-6, with 7 bases identical to TRBD1. The sequence was collected from a female donor with papillary thyroid cancer or a benign thyroid nodule (not recorded which). Some clones in this sample may be carry-over from other donors' samples. CDR3 amino acids: CASSFHLGTASGANALTF. The CDR3 nucleotides read TGTGCCAGCAGTTTTCATCTTGGGACAGCTTCTGGGGCCAACGCCCTGACTTTC.